A single sample gave rise to the 25 T cell receptor beta chains below, sequenced in a study of shared clonotypes between healthy human individuals. TCRdb keeps only in-frame clones here, not all; method: immunoSEQ multiplex PCR. The sample has some 900,000 clones; over 60% are singletons. What was sequenced was memory CD4+ T cells sorted from blood. Subset reported: CD45RA-negative fraction. Every receptor here comes from a man aged 18-30 years in good health.

V and J are TRBV7-9 and TRBJ2-1; 7 bases are shared with TRBD1. J lost 4 bases, V lost 1 base, and 4 bases had no gene match. The CDR3 loop spans 15 amino acids. The germline V gene has CDR1 SEHNR and CDR2 FQNEAQ (reference sequence). CDR3 DNA sequence: TGTGCCAGCAGCTTAGGACAGGGTCAATACAATGAGCAGTTCTTC. It is translated as CASSLGQGQYNEQFF.

The V call is TRBV9, the J call TRBJ2-5; 7 nucleotides line up with TRBD1. The CDR3 length is 16 residues. CDR1 is SGDLS, CDR2 YYNGEE, per germline. The V gene end was trimmed by 3 bases and the J gene end by 4 bases; junction bases not matched to a gene: 12. The CDR3 DNA reads TGTGCCAGCAGCGAACGGACAGGTACTGCTGGAGAGACCCAGTACTTC. It is translated as CASSERTGTAGETQYF.

V usage is TRBV14 and J usage is TRBJ1-2; the D is unclear. Germline V gene lookup returns CDR1 SGHDN and CDR2 FVKESK. CDR3 length: 14 amino acids. V dropped 1 base and J dropped 7 bases, with 13 bases sitting between them. CDR3 coding DNA: TGTGCCAGCAGCCAAGTCGGGCAGGCAGGTGGCTACACCTTC. This gives the protein CASSQVGQAGGYTF. The full variable domain, in which reference TRBV14 and TRBJ1-2 provide the parts outside the CDR3, is EAGVTQFPSHSVIEKGQTVTLRCDPISGHDNLYWYRRVMGKEIKFLLHFVKESKQDESGMPNNRFLAERTGGTYSTLKVQPAELEDSGVYFCASSQVGQAGGYTFGSGTRLTVV.

The V and J genes are TRBV9 and TRBJ2-5, with TRBD2 as a possible D gene (5 bases). The CDR3 runs to 14 residues. CDR1 is SGDLS and CDR2 is YYNGEE in the germline V gene. The V end lost 2 bases, the J end lost 1 base, and 9 bases lay between the germline ends. The DNA for the CDR3 is TGTGCCAGCAGCGTTCGGGGTACCCAAGAGACCCAGTACTTC. Its protein product is CASSVRGTQETQYF.

This clone was counted once. Other DNA sequences from this sample encode an identical CDR3 as well. The V call is TRBV30, the J call TRBJ1-2; D is uncertain. The CDR3 contains 11 residues. CDR1 GTSNPN and CDR2 SVGIG come from the germline V gene (reference sequence). Trimming pared 0 bases from V and 6 bases from J, leaving 5 bases between. CDR3: CAWSVRDGYTF. The CDR3 region has the DNA TGTGCCTGGAGTGTACGAGATGGCTACACCTTC.

The genes are TRBV5-1 and TRBJ1-1; D gene uncertain. There are 12 residues in the CDR3. Germline CDR1 is SGHRS and CDR2 is YFSETQ. The V end was cut by 2 bases, the J end by 3 bases, with 5 bases between. CDR3 in amino acids: CASSFGDTEAFF. CDR3 coding DNA: TGCGCCAGCAGCTTCGGAGACACTGAAGCTTTCTTT. Full variable domain (outside the CDR3, taken from reference TRBV5-1 and TRBJ1-1): KAGVTQTPRYLIKTRGQQVTLSCSPISGHRSVSWYQQTPGQGLQFLFEYFSETQRNKGNFPGRFSGRQFSNSRSEMNVSTLELGDSALYLCASSFGDTEAFFGQGTRLTVV.

The chain is built from TRBV30 and TRBJ1-3; TRBD1 matches at 8 bases. V lost 2 bases, J lost 0 bases, and 3 bases stayed unmatched. This CDR3 has 15 residues. Germline CDR1 GTSNPN, CDR2 SVGIG (reference sequence). The CDR3 nucleotides are TGTGCCTGGAGTCAGGGGGCGAGCTCTGGAAACACCATATATTTT. As protein: CAWSQGASSGNTIYF.

A note on this clone: Different DNA sequences within this sample yield the same CDR3. CDR3 amino acids: CASSLGLEETQYF. The CDR3 DNA is TGCGCCAGCAGCTTGGGGCTGGAGGAGACCCAGTACTTC. The chain carries TRBV5-1 and TRBJ2-5; D is uncertain. The V end lost 0 bases, the J end lost 5 bases, and 8 bases lay between the germline ends. The germline gives CDR1 SGHRS, CDR2 YFSETQ. This CDR3 has 13 residues.

The genes are TRBV6-5 and TRBJ2-5; 7 bases agree with TRBD2. This CDR3 comprises 12 residues. CDR1 and CDR2 (germline): MNHEY, SVGAGI. Losses at the gene ends were 6 bases for V and 5 bases for J; bases not matched to a gene: 3. The CDR3 sequence: CASSQGGETQYF. The DNA for the CDR3 is TGTGCCAGCAGCCAGGGAGGGGAGACCCAGTACTTC.

The CDR3 sequence is CASTVSSYNSPLHF. The CDR3 bases are TGTGCCAGCACAGTAAGCTCCTATAATTCACCCCTCCACTTT. The genes are TRBV2 and TRBJ1-6; D gene unclear. The CDR3 is made up of 14 amino acids. V was pared by 7 bases and J by 0 bases, with 7 bases between. The germline gives CDR1 SNHLY, CDR2 FYNNEI.

The chain employs TRBV10-3 and TRBJ2-5; a weak D match, TRBD1 (6 bases). CDR1 ENHRY and CDR2 SYGVKD come from the germline V gene. Between the trimmed V and J ends, which lost 10 bases and 5 bases, there was a span of 11 bases. The CDR3 runs to 11 residues. The CDR3 coding sequence is TGTGCCAGCAGGGGTCGGGAGACCCAGTACTTC. Its translation is CASRGRETQYF.

V gene TRBV4-1 combines with J gene TRBJ2-5, with D possibly matching TRBD1 (5 bases). The CDR3 is made up of 14 amino acids. Germline V CDR1 and CDR2: MGHRA, YSYEKL. Trimming left V 3 bases short and J 5 bases short, with 13 bases between. The CDR3 here is CASSQGPLRETQYF. CDR3 nucleotides: TGCGCCAGCAGCCAGGGGCCCCTGAGGGAGACCCAGTACTTC.

The chain uses TRBV15 and TRBJ2-1, with 9 bases that match TRBD2. Trimming took 2 bases from V and 6 from J; bases not matched to a gene: 5. The CDR3 runs 15 residues. Germline values: CDR1 LNHNV, CDR2 YYDKDF (reference sequence). CDR3 residues: CATSRPSGNRNEQFF. In nucleotides, the CDR3 is TGTGCCACCAGCAGACCTAGCGGGAATCGCAATGAGCAGTTCTTC.

Concerning this clone: Different DNA sequences within this sample yield the same CDR3. The V and J genes are TRBV2 and TRBJ1-5, with D possibly TRBD1 on 5 matching bases. The length of the CDR3 is 15 residues. Trimming stripped 6 bases from V and 1 base from J, with 13 bases between. Germline loops: CDR1 SNHLY, CDR2 FYNNEI. CDR3 nucleotides: TGTGCCAGCAGCGGGGGTAAGGGAAGCAATCAGCCCCAGCATTTT. Protein sequence: CASSGGKGSNQPQHF.

This sequence joins TRBV6-1 and TRBJ1-5, with a tentative D call TRBD1 (6 bases). V gave up 11 bases and J gave up 4 bases, with 15 bases separating them. Germline CDR1 reads MNHNS; CDR2 reads SASEGT. The CDR3 is 13 amino acids. The CDR3 bases are TGTGCCCATGGGGAGGGGACAAATCAGCCCCAGCATTTT. Amino acids: CAHGEGTNQPQHF.

The CDR3 nucleotides read TGTGCCAGCAAGGACAGGGGTGGCAATCAGCCCCAGCATTTT. Its translation is CASKDRGGNQPQHF. The V and J genes are TRBV18 and TRBJ1-5; 9 bases are shared with TRBD1. The V and J ends lost 8 bases and 2 bases, in that order; junction bases with no gene match: 4. The length of the CDR3 is 14 residues. Germline assignment: CDR1 KGHSH and CDR2 LQKENI.

J is TRBJ1-5 and V is TRBV7-9; D is undetermined. V shed 2 bases and J shed 3 bases, with 5 bases lying between them. The CDR3 runs to 13 residues. The germline CDR1 and CDR2 sequences are SEHNR and FQNEAQ (reference sequence). The CDR3: CASSLLPNQPQHF. The CDR3 region has the DNA TGTGCCAGCAGCTTATTACCCAATCAGCCCCAGCATTTT.

This chain connects TRBV28 to TRBJ1-2, with a possible D match to TRBD1 (5 bases). CDR3 size: 14 residues. Between the trimmed V and J ends, which lost 7 bases and 2 bases, there was a span of 14 bases. Germline CDR1 and CDR2: MDHEN and SYDVKM. Here the CDR3 reads CASIPSGGNYGYTF. For the CDR3, the DNA is TGTGCCAGCATCCCTTCGGGGGGGAACTATGGCTACACCTTC.

This clone was seen more than once but under ten times. The V and J genes are TRBV27 and TRBJ1-5; D may be TRBD1 (5 bases). The CDR3 length is 15 residues. Trimming took off 5 bases at V and 5 bases at J, with 16 bases between the two ends. The germline V gene has CDR1 MNHEY and CDR2 SMNVEV (reference sequence). The CDR3 region is CASSTMGVRDQPQHF. In DNA, the CDR3 is TGTGCCAGCAGTACTATGGGGGTGAGGGATCAGCCCCAGCATTTT.

This clone appeared once. The V gene is TRBV5-1, the J gene TRBJ2-5; D remains ambiguous. V lost 3 bases, J lost 1 base, and 13 bases lay in between. The germline V gene encodes CDR1 SGHRS and CDR2 YFSETQ. This CDR3 is 15 amino acids long. The CDR3 sequence is CASSSVPDRQETQYF. Here the CDR3 DNA reads TGCGCCAGCAGCTCCGTACCTGACCGCCAAGAGACCCAGTACTTC.

The chain is built from TRBV28 and TRBJ2-5, with 7 nucleotides matching TRBD1. This CDR3 has 14 amino acids. Germline CDR1 reads MDHEN; CDR2 reads SYDVKM. Trimming took 7 bases from V and 5 from J; bases not matched to a gene: 10. The CDR3 DNA is TGTGCCAGCAAAGAGGGGGCCTCCTGGGAGACCCAGTACTTC. It encodes CASKEGASWETQYF.

This clone occurred a few times. The chain employs TRBV19 and TRBJ2-3, with 7 bases identical to TRBD2. CDR1 is LNHDA, CDR2 SQIVND, per germline (reference sequence). The CDR3 totals 15 residues. J was trimmed by 5 bases and V by 3 bases; bases with no gene match: 8. The CDR3 DNA follows: TGTGCCAGTAGTATCGCGGGGAGGGAGAAAGATACGCAGTATTTT. This gives the protein CASSIAGREKDTQYF. Together with reference TRBV19 and TRBJ2-3, the CDR3 gives the full variable domain: DGGITQSPKYLFRKEGQNVTLSCEQNLNHDAMYWYRQDPGQGLRLIYYSQIVNDFQKGDIAEGYSVSREKKESFPLTVTSAQKNPTAFYLCASSIAGREKDTQYFGPGTRLTVL.

This clone appeared once. The chain links TRBV5-4 to TRBJ2-3; D gene ambiguous. CDR3 length: 15 residues. V dropped 4 bases and J dropped 0 bases, with 12 bases sitting between them. The germline CDR1 and CDR2 sequences are SGHNT and YYREEE (reference sequence). CDR3 sequence: CASSTTVGSTDTQYF. The DNA for the CDR3 is TGTGCCAGCAGCACAACGGTGGGGAGCACAGATACGCAGTATTTT.

The chain links TRBV4-3 to TRBJ1-6; no reliable D call. Germline CDR1 LGHNA, CDR2 YSLEER. The V gene lost 0 bases and the J gene lost 9 bases, with 12 bases spanning the gap. The CDR3 has 15 amino acids. The chain's CDR3 is CASSQDPNYLSPLHF. CDR3 coding DNA: TGCGCCAGCAGCCAAGATCCGAACTATCTTTCACCCCTCCACTTT.

The V gene is TRBV5-6, the J gene TRBJ2-1, with TRBD2 identical over 8 bases. The CDR3 runs to 16 residues. With 3 bases clipped from V and 10 bases from J, the junction kept 15 bases outside the gene matches. Looked up from germline, CDR1 is SGHDT and CDR2 is YYEEEE. Here the CDR3 reads CASSWGGGGPSWEQFF. For the CDR3, the DNA is TGTGCCAGCAGCTGGGGAGGCGGGGGGCCCTCTTGGGAGCAGTTCTTC.